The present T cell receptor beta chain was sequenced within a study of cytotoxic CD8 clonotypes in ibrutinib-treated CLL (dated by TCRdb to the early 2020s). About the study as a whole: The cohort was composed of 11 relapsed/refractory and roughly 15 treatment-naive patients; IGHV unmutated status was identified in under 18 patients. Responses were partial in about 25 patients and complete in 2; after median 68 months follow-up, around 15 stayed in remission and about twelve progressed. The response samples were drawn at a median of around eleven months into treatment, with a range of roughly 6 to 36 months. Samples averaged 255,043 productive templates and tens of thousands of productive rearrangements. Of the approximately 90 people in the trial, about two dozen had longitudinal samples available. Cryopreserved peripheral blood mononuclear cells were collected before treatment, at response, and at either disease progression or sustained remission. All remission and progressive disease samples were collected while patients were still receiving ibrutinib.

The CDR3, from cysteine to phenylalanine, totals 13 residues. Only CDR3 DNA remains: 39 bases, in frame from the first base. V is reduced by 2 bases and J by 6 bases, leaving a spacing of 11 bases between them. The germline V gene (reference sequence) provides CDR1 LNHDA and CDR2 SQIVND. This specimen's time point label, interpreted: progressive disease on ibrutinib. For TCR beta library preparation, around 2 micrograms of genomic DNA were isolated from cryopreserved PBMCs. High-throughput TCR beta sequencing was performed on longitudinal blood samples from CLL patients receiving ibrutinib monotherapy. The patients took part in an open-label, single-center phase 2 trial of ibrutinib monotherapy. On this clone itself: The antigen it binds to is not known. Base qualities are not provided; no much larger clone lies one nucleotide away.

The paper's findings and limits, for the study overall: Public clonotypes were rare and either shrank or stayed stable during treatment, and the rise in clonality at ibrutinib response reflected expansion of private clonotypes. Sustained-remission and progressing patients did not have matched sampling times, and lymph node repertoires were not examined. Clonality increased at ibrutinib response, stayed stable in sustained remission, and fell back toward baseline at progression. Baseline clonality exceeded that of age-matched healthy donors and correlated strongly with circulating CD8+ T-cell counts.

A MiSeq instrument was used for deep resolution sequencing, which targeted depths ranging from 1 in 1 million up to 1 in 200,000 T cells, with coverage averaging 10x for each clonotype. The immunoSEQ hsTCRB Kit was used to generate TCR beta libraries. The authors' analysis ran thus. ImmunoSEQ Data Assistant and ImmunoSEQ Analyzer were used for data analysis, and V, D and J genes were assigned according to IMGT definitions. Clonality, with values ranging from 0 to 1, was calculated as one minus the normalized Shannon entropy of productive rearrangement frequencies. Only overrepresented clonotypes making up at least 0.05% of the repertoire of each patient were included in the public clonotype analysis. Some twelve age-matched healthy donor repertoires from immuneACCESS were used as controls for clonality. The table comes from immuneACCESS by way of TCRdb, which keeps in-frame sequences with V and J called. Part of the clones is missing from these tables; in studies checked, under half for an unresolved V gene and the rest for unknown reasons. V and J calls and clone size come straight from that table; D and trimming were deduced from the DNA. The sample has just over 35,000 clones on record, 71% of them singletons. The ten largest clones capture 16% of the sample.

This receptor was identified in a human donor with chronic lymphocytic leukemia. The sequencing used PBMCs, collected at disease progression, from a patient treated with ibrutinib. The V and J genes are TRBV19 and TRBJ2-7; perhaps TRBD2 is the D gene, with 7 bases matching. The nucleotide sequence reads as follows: TGTGCCAGTAGTATACGGGGGGCCGGCGAGCAGTACTTC. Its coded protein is CASSIRGAGEQYF. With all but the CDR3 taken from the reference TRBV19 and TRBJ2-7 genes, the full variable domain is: DGGITQSPKYLFRKEGQNVTLSCEQNLNHDAMYWYRQDPGQGLRLIYYSQIVNDFQKGDIAEGYSVSREKKESFPLTVTSAQKNPTAFYLCASSIRGAGEQYFGPGTRLTVT.